This TCR beta chain was documented in a study of cytomegalovirus exposure and HLA in healthy donors. This PCR relied on a set of 60 Vbeta primers and 13 Jbeta primers. Clones were sequenced by immunoSEQ multiplex PCR, and TCRdb holds only the in-frame ones, with some missing. This sample has more than 150,000 clones; approximately 80% occur once, and the top ten carry approximately 1.4%. This CDR3 has 14 residues. Per the germline V gene, CDR1 is SEHNR and CDR2 is FQNEAQ (reference sequence). V was clipped by 5 bases and J by 1 base; unmatched bases: 1. On this clone itself: The target antigen is unknown.

Study-level points and caveats: Specific recognition of CMV antigens was confirmed in vitro for a few chains (all CMV-associated).

Whereas donors were nominally healthy upon sampling, unrecorded immune exposures were probable. This sequence was found in a woman between 18 and 30 years old in good health and CMV-seronegative. The chain links TRBV7-9 to TRBJ2-2; 7 bases agree with TRBD1. The specimen was PBMCs. The DNA for the CDR3 is TGTGCCAGCAGCCGACAGGGGAACACCGGGGAGCTGTTTTTT. Protein product: CASSRQGNTGELFF.